This entry features one T cell receptor (beta chain) sequence. Its antigen remains unidentified. The record originates from a study of cytomegalovirus exposure and HLA in healthy donors. Study conclusions and caveats: Listed as cytomegalovirus-associated were 150 to 200 TCR beta chains. There were some V segments, including TRBV6-2 and TRBV6-3, excluded as indistinguishable. Analyses of presence/absence relied on an assumption of roughly uniform sequencing depth across donors.

PCR primers comprised 60 Vbeta and 13 Jbeta primers. Sequencing was performed with immunoSEQ multiplex PCR; in TCRdb, only in-frame clones are kept and a portion is missing. Counted here are 150,000 or so clones, approximately 83% occurring once; the ten biggest clones make up 2.5% to 3.5%. This CDR3 contains 15 residues. CDR1 and CDR2 (germline): SGDLS, YYNGEE. V was trimmed by 3 bases and J by 4 bases, leaving 13 bases between them. Though probably carrying unrecorded immune exposures, donors were nominally healthy at sampling. The receptor was derived from a male donor in good health and CMV-seronegative. Specimen: PBMCs. The genes are TRBV9 and TRBJ2-2; maybe TRBD1 (5 bases). CDR3 sequence (DNA): TGTGCCAGCAGCGCACAGGCACTTAGCACCGGGGAGCTGTTTTTT. Its protein product is CASSAQALSTGELFF.